This T cell receptor beta chain comes out of a study of patients and donors after allogeneic stem cell transplantation. The CDR3 is 13 residues long. Trimming shortened V by 6 bases and J by 1 base, and 9 bases separated the two germline ends. Germline assignment: CDR1 SEHNR and CDR2 FQNEAQ (reference sequence). A single record per CDR3 protein comes from TCRdb applying MiXCR to the RT-PCR reads. The table shows 70,000 to 95,000 distinct CDR3 sequences, with around 5% occurring only once. This clonotype was seen repeatedly, ten times or more. The sequenced sample consisted of blood, either unsorted or a sorted T cell fraction (not recorded which). The sequence was obtained from a human donor who was either an allogeneic HSCT recipient or a stem cell or donor lymphocyte infusion donor (not recorded which). It is not recorded whose cells these are; they may come from a transplant donor. The chain uses TRBV7-9 and TRBJ1-1, with D possibly TRBD1 on 6 matching bases. CDR3 in DNA: TGTGCCAGCAGGCCGGGGGCGAACACTGAAGCTTTCTTT. Amino acid sequence: CASRPGANTEAFF. Variable domain in full (rest from reference TRBV7-9 and TRBJ1-1): DTGVSQNPRHKITKRGQNVTFRCDPISEHNRLYWYRQTLGQGPEFLTYFQNEAQLEKSRLLSDRFSAERPKGSFSTLEIQRTEQGDSAMYLCASRPGANTEAFFGQGTRLTVV.